This T cell receptor (beta chain) was observed in a study of blood T cell repertoires in COVID-19. Produced via immunoSEQ multiplex PCR; TCRdb's table is partial and in-frame only. The sample contains 100,000 to 150,000 clones, 85% of which appear only once. Per germline, CDR1 LNHDA and CDR2 SQIVND (reference sequence). The ends lost 5 bases at V and 10 bases at J; junction bases unmatched: 5. The CDR3 is 14 residues long. The chain joins TRBV19 to TRBJ1-6, with 10 positions matching TRBD1. This TCR came from a woman at least 80 years old with acute or convalescent COVID-19. The sample consisted of peripheral blood. The CDR3 spells CASSLDRGGSPLHF. CDR3 DNA: TGTGCCAGTAGTCTGGACAGGGGGGGATCACCCCTCCACTTT.